This T cell receptor (beta chain) is drawn from a study of control samples from healthy donors and cancer patients. This CDR3 has 16 amino acids. Germline assignment: CDR1 SEHNR and CDR2 FQNEAQ (reference sequence). The trim removed 5 bases at V and 2 bases at J, leaving 4 bases unmatched. This clone appeared once. Generated by immunoSEQ multiplex PCR, the TCRdb table keeps only in-frame clones and is missing some. The data show around 71,000 clones, with less than 95% seen just once and over 1% held by the top ten. The receptor's source is a woman aged 45-59 years with colorectal cancer. The rearrangement joins TRBV7-9 to TRBJ1-4; 11 nucleotides agree with TRBD1. The specimen was PBMCs. The DNA of the CDR3 is TGTGCCAGCAGCCCGGACAGGGGGCTTACTAATGAAAAACTGTTTTTT. Translated, it gives CASSPDRGLTNEKLFF.